This T cell receptor beta chain was identified in a study of blood T cell repertoires in COVID-19. As for the study in general: Italy, Spain and the United States were the sources of the convalescent and acute COVID-19 samples.

This CDR3 contains 20 residues. CDR1 and CDR2 (germline): LNHDA, SQIVND (reference sequence). V dropped 5 bases and J dropped 3; count of bases not matched to a gene: 19. Produced via immunoSEQ multiplex PCR; TCRdb's table is partial and in-frame only. Of about 130,000 clones listed, around 80% are singletons. Cohort 3 recovery required two negative PCRs, clearance, or symptom resolution. The source of this sequence is a woman aged 45-65 years who had recovered from COVID-19. The chain recombines TRBV19 with TRBJ2-2, with 9 nucleotides matching TRBD1. The material sequenced was PBMCs or T cells enriched from blood (not recorded which). The CDR3 loop reads CASSSHRTGVFAKDTGELFF. CDR3 DNA sequence: TGTGCCAGTAGTTCTCACCGGACAGGGGTCTTCGCGAAGGACACCGGGGAGCTGTTTTTT.